This is a list of T cell receptor beta chains from one sample in a study of shared clonotypes between healthy human individuals. Some clones are missing from TCRdb's copy, which holds only in-frame ones; the method was immunoSEQ multiplex PCR. The table has some 2.1 million clones, 95% seen once; the top ten hold under 0.15%. Sequences were obtained from naive CD4+ T cells sorted from blood. Source of these receptors: a man aged 18-30 years in good health. CDR3s include the opening cysteine and the closing phenylalanine or tryptophan. D genes are given only for firm matches. A row's size may be missing; if present it is once, few, many or a size class.

d_call j_call v_call clone_size cdr3_nt cdr3_aa
TRBD1 TRBJ1-5 TRBV28 - TGTGCCAGCAGTGGGACAGTTCATCAGCCCCAGCATTTT CASSGTVHQPQHF
- TRBJ2-5 TRBV18 - TGTGCCAGCTCTCCACAGGGCTACGTGGAGACCCAGTACTTC CASSPQGYVETQYF
- TRBJ1-1 TRBV18 - TGTGCCAGCGAGGGGGGAGTCACTGAAGCTTTCTTT CASEGGVTEAFF
TRBD2 TRBJ2-3 TRBV6-1 - TGTGCCAGCAGGCCGACTAGCGGATACACAGATACGCAGTATTTT CASRPTSGYTDTQYF
- TRBJ2-7 TRBV6-6 - TGTGCCAGCAGTGGGGGCTTAACTAGCTCCTACGAGCAGTACTTC CASSGGLTSSYEQYF
TRBD2 TRBJ2-7 TRBV11-2 - TGTGCCAGCAGCTTATCAATAGCGGGAGTCACCTACGAGCAGTACTTC CASSLSIAGVTYEQYF
TRBD2 TRBJ2-3 TRBV18 once TGTGCCAGCTCACCACCAGCGGGACTAGCTCCAGATACGCAGTATTTT CASSPPAGLAPDTQYF
TRBD2 TRBJ2-1 TRBV29-1 - TGCAGCGTCCCCCCTCGTCCTAGCGGGAGAAATGAGCAGTTCTTC CSVPPRPSGRNEQFF
- TRBJ1-1 TRBV7-9 - TGTGCCAGCAGTGCGGGACACCCGAACACTGAAGCTTTCTTT CASSAGHPNTEAFF
- TRBJ2-1 TRBV9 - TGTGCCAGCAGCGTAGGTAGCGCTAGCGCAAATGAGCAGTTCTTC CASSVGSASANEQFF
- TRBJ2-2 TRBV5-4 - TGTGCCAGCAGCTTGGTCGCAGGGAACCTTAACACCGGGGAGCTGTTTTTT CASSLVAGNLNTGELFF
- TRBJ1-3 TRBV6-5 - TGTGCCAGCAGCACGCGTGACTCTGGAAACACCATATATTTT CASSTRDSGNTIYF
- TRBJ1-1 TRBV27 - TGTGCCAGTAGAGGTTCACTCACTGAAGCTTTCTTT CASRGSLTEAFF
- TRBJ1-1 TRBV10-2 once TGCGCCAGCAGTGAGTCGGGCGAAGCTTTCTTT CASSESGEAFF
- TRBJ1-4 TRBV5-1 once TGCGCCAGCAGCTGGCGGGGTGAAGGAGAAAAACTGTTTTTT CASSWRGEGEKLFF
- TRBJ1-2 TRBV28 - TGTGCCAGCACCTCCTCTACCGGTGGCTACACCTTC CASTSSTGGYTF
- TRBJ1-6 TRBV28 - TGTGCCACCACCCTCGGACGAACCGATTCACCCCTCCACTTT CATTLGRTDSPLHF
- TRBJ1-2 TRBV19 - TGTGCGCCGGAACACCCGCTCTACACCTTC CAPEHPLYTF
- TRBJ2-2 TRBV5-6 - TGTGCCAGCAGCTTGTTAACAGCGGACACCGGGGAGCTGTTTTTT CASSLLTADTGELFF
TRBD1 TRBJ2-1 TRBV6-1 - TGTGCCAGCAGTGAAGGGGGGACAGTTTACAATGAGCAGTTCTTC CASSEGGTVYNEQFF
TRBD1 TRBJ2-3 TRBV10-2 - TGCGCCAGCAGGGATCTAGGACAGGGGTCCACAGATACGCAGTATTTT CASRDLGQGSTDTQYF
- TRBJ1-1 TRBV2 - TGTGCCAGCAGTTTGACGCCGAACACTGAAGCTTTCTTT CASSLTPNTEAFF
TRBD1 TRBJ1-5 TRBV12-5 - TGTGCTAGTGGCTGGGACAGGGGGCGCGTTTTTGGCAATCAGCCCCAGCATTTT CASGWDRGRVFGNQPQHF
TRBD1 TRBJ2-5 TRBV5-4 - TGTGCCAGCAGCTTGAGGACAGGGAGTTACGAGACCCAGTACTTC CASSLRTGSYETQYF
- TRBJ2-7 TRBV21-1 - TGTGCCAGCAGCAAAGGACGGGCCTACGAGCAGTACTTC CASSKGRAYEQYF
- TRBJ2-5 TRBV5-1 - TGCGCCAGCAGCTCCCTCGGGGGTGGCGAGACCCAGTACTTC CASSSLGGGETQYF
TRBD2 TRBJ2-7 TRBV6-5 - TGTGCCAGCAGCCCTAGCGGGCTTACGTACGAGCAGTACTTC CASSPSGLTYEQYF
TRBD1 TRBJ1-2 TRBV30 - TGTGCCTGGAGTGTACCCTGGGGGACAGTCGCCTATGGCTACACCTTC CAWSVPWGTVAYGYTF
- TRBJ1-3 TRBV28 - TGTGCCAGCAGCCCGCGAGCGGGAAACACCATATATTTT CASSPRAGNTIYF
TRBD2 TRBJ2-1 TRBV6-4 - TGTGCCAGCAGTAGGACTAGCGGGAGCGTCGGGGGCAATGAGCAGTTCTTC CASSRTSGSVGGNEQFF
TRBD1 TRBJ1-2 TRBV2 - TGTGCCAGCAGTGGACAGGGTGTGGGCTATGGCTACACCTTC CASSGQGVGYGYTF
TRBD2 TRBJ2-7 TRBV11-3 - TGTGCCAGCAGCAAACGGGGGGAGTCAAGTCAGTACTTC CASSKRGESSQYF
- TRBJ2-3 TRBV6-1 - TGTGCCAGCAGTGAGGTCGGCAGCTACCCCACAGATACGCAGTATTTT CASSEVGSYPTDTQYF
- TRBJ1-6 TRBV5-1 - TGCGCCAGCAGCTTGGGGGCCGCCACACCCCTCCACTTT CASSLGAATPLHF
TRBD2 TRBJ2-3 TRBV7-2 - TGTGCCAGCAGCTGGACTAGCGGGCCGACAGATACGCAGTATTTT CASSWTSGPTDTQYF
TRBD1 TRBJ2-7 TRBV14 - TGTGCCAGCAGCCGATACCGGGACAGACTCTACGAGCAGTACTTC CASSRYRDRLYEQYF